The entry that follows covers one TCR beta chain sequence. The entry originates in a study of blood T cell repertoires in COVID-19. In the study overall: Samples taken during acute and convalescent COVID-19 were collected in the United States, Italy and Spain. The analysed material was cDNA or gDNA that came from T cells, B-cell-depleted T cells, or PBMCs.

As processed by the authors: Estimated nucleated cell counts came from reference gene primer amplification. Assay used: immunoSEQ multiplex PCR; TCRdb lists only in-frame clones, some missing. The DNA gave D and trimming, while V, J and clone size come from that table. The sample records 150,000 to 200,000 clones, about 88% being singletons. Germline loops: CDR1 MNHEY, CDR2 SMNVEV (reference sequence). V was pared by 8 bases and J by 7 bases, with 12 bases between. The CDR3 totals 11 residues. The origin of this receptor is a woman aged 80 or over in a cohort sampled during active or convalescent COVID-19. The specimen sequenced was peripheral blood. This chain uses TRBV27 with TRBJ2-7; TRBD1 might be the D (6 bases). The DNA for the CDR3 is TGTGCCAGCTACAGGGATGGGGAGCAGTACTTC. Its protein product is CASYRDGEQYF.